One sample yielded the 22 T cell receptor beta chains listed below, sequenced in a study of identical twins. Via MiXCR, TCRdb re-called the 5' RACE reads, giving one row per CDR3 protein. This sample has about 550,000 distinct CDR3 sequences; 20% to 25% occur once, and the top ten carry approximately 0.49%. These data were also reused for a study on yellow fever vaccine responses in identical twins.

Source material: CD4+ T cells sorted from blood. Receptor source: a woman under 30 in good health.

This chain connects TRBV11-1 to TRBJ2-6, with 9 nucleotides matching TRBD1. This CDR3 has 20 amino acids. In germline, CDR1 is SGHAT, CDR2 FQDESV (reference sequence). V trimming: 4 bases; J trimming: 2 bases; junction bases outside the gene matches: 15. This chain's CDR3 is CASSSRVWDRANPGANVLTF. Here the CDR3 DNA reads TGTGCCAGCAGCTCAAGGGTGTGGGACAGGGCAAATCCTGGGGCCAACGTCCTGACTTTC.

This clonotype occurred a few times. As DNA, the CDR3 is TGCAGTGTTCAGAGTACTAGCGGATACACAGATACGCAGTATTTT. Translating gives CSVQSTSGYTDTQYF. This chain connects TRBV20-1 to TRBJ2-3, with 8 bases matching TRBD2. This CDR3 comprises 15 residues. With 7 bases clipped from V and 2 bases from J, the junction kept 11 bases outside the gene matches. Germline lookup yields CDR1 DFQATT and CDR2 SNEGSKA (reference sequence).

The V and J genes are TRBV28 and TRBJ1-2; D is possibly TRBD1 (6 bases). V lost 8 bases and J lost 7, with 17 bases in between. The germline V gene encodes CDR1 MDHEN and CDR2 SYDVKM. The length of the CDR3 is 13 residues. In DNA form, the CDR3 reads TGTGCCAGCGGACAGTGGACGGGGAGTGGCTACACCTTC. Protein sequence: CASGQWTGSGYTF.

This clonotype was seen more than once but under ten times. The rearrangement uses TRBV5-6 and TRBJ2-1; D may match TRBD1 or TRBD2 (5 bases each). Germline CDR1 SGHDT, CDR2 YYEEEE. Trimming took off 2 bases at V and 0 bases at J, with 12 bases between the two ends. CDR3 size: 16 residues. CDR3 sequence (DNA): TGTGCCAGCAGCTTCGGGGACCTTGTCTCCTACAATGAGCAGTTCTTC. This codes for CASSFGDLVSYNEQFF.

This clonotype came up many times. This chain links TRBV20-1 with TRBJ2-5; a weak D match, TRBD2 (6 bases). With 2 bases removed from V and 5 bases from J, the gap between germline ends came to 18 bases. The CDR3 length is 15 residues. Germline V gene sequence: CDR1 DFQATT, CDR2 SNEGSKA (reference sequence). Here the CDR3 reads CSARSYSGPLETQYF. The CDR3 DNA reads as TGCAGTGCTAGAAGCTATAGCGGACCTTTGGAGACCCAGTACTTC.

The chain couples TRBV5-5 to TRBJ2-7; perhaps TRBD1 as D (5 bases). Germline CDR1 is SGHKS and CDR2 is YYEKEE (reference sequence). CDR3 length: 14 residues. CDR3 region: CTSSVGAGLGEQYV. CDR3 nucleotides: TGTACCTCCTCCGTTGGGGCAGGCCTGGGGGAGCAGTACGTC.

This clonotype was observed a few times. The genes are TRBV4-2 and TRBJ1-6; possibly TRBD1 for D (5 bases). Germline V CDR1 and CDR2: LGHNA, YNFKEQ. The V end lost 1 base, the J end lost 7 bases, and 11 bases lay between the germline ends. The CDR3 covers 15 residues. This CDR3 reads CASSQGTSGNSPLHF. Here the CDR3 DNA reads TGTGCCAGCAGCCAAGGGACATCGGGGAATTCACCCCTCCACTTT.

The genes are TRBV10-3 and TRBJ2-2; 9 bases map to TRBD2. The length of the CDR3 is 16 residues. Germline-derived CDR1 and CDR2 are ENHRY and SYGVKD. V shed 0 bases and J 4 bases; nucleotides not matched to a gene: 3. CDR3 sequence (DNA): TGTGCCATCAGTGAGTCAGGGACTAGCCTCACCGGGGAGCTGTTTTTT. This translates into CAISESGTSLTGELFF.

This clonotype was seen a single time. V and J are TRBV5-1 and TRBJ2-1, with 12 bases that match TRBD2. V trimming: 3 bases; J trimming: 7 bases; junction bases outside the gene matches: 5. In germline, CDR1 is SGHRS, CDR2 YFSETQ. The CDR3 is 15 residues long. CDR3 in DNA: TGCGCCAGCAGCTCTTCTAGCGGGGGGGCAAATGAGCAGTTCTTC. Translated, it gives CASSSSSGGANEQFF.

This clonotype was seen more than once but under ten times. This chain links TRBV7-2 with TRBJ2-1, with D possibly matching TRBD2 (5 bases). The CDR3 runs 15 residues. V was shortened by 2 bases and J by 8 bases, with 16 bases between the two germline ends. Looked up from germline, CDR1 is SGHTA and CDR2 is FQGNSA. The CDR3 is CASSLMGAKSDEQFF. CDR3 nucleotide sequence: TGTGCCAGCAGCTTAATGGGAGCGAAGTCCGATGAGCAGTTCTTC. The entire variable domain, with the rest obtained from reference TRBV7-2 and TRBJ2-1, is as follows: GAGVSQSPSNKVTEKGKDVELRCDPISGHTALYWYRQSLGQGLEFLIYFQGNSAPDKSGLPSDRFSAERTGGSVSTLTIQRTQQEDSAVYLCASSLMGAKSDEQFFGPGTRLTVL.

The chain has TRBV3-1 and TRBJ2-3; 8 nucleotides match TRBD1. The CDR3 spans 15 residues. Germline CDR1 reads LGHDT; CDR2 reads YNNKEL (reference sequence). V lost 4 bases, J lost 5 bases, and 8 bases stayed unmatched. The CDR3 DNA reads TGTGCCAGCAGCCTCTTTGGACAGGGAGGAGATACGCAGTATTTT. It specifies CASSLFGQGGDTQYF.

V and J are TRBV6-1 and TRBJ2-7, with 7 bases matching TRBD1. The CDR3 consists of 14 residues. Germline trimming cut 4 bases from V and 3 bases from J; bases unmatched to any gene: 6. Germline V CDR1 and CDR2: MNHNS, SASEGT. The DNA of the CDR3 is TGTGCCAGCAGTGCCCGGGACAGCCTCTACGAGCAGTACGTC. Its protein is CASSARDSLYEQYV.

V is TRBV10-1 and J is TRBJ2-7; D may be TRBD1 (6 bases). The CDR3 extends over 12 amino acids. CDR1 is WNHNN, CDR2 SYGVQD, per germline (reference sequence). Trimming left V 8 bases short and J 6 bases short, with 14 bases between. In DNA form, the CDR3 reads TGCGCCAGCGCAGGACAGACGAGCGAGCAGTACTTC. This sequence encodes CASAGQTSEQYF.

V is TRBV6-5 and J is TRBJ1-1; 7 bases match TRBD1. Germline-derived CDR1 and CDR2 are MNHEY and SVGAGI. This CDR3 spans 14 amino acids. Trimming removed 2 bases from V and 7 bases from J; junction bases left unmatched: 7. CDR3 nucleotide sequence: TGTGCCAGCAGTTACATCCCGGGACAGAATGAAGCTTTCTTT. Protein: CASSYIPGQNEAFF.

The chain recombines TRBV28 with TRBJ1-1; D gene ambiguous. V was trimmed by 6 bases and J by 1 base, leaving 21 bases between them. The CDR3 is made up of 17 amino acids. Germline values: CDR1 MDHEN, CDR2 SYDVKM. CDR3 protein: CASRPEGREYRNTEAFF. The CDR3, as DNA: TGTGCCAGCAGACCCGAGGGAAGGGAATACAGGAACACTGAAGCTTTCTTT.

Only a few counts were recorded for this clonotype. J is TRBJ2-7 and V is TRBV6-2 or TRBV6-3, with a tentative D call TRBD1 (5 bases). In germline, CDR1 is MNHEY, CDR2 SVGEGT. V lost 5 bases and J 3 bases, leaving 17 bases between the germline ends. The CDR3 loop spans 15 amino acids. The CDR3 DNA reads as TGTGCCAGCAGTGACCAGGGAAGTGTTTTCTACGAGCAGTACGTC. The encoded protein is CASSDQGSVFYEQYV.

The chain couples TRBV7-2 to TRBJ2-1, with D possibly being TRBD2 (5 bases). Germline V lookup: CDR1 SGHTA, CDR2 FQGNSA. The CDR3 sequence is 13 residues long. The V end was cut by 5 bases, the J end by 10 bases, with 15 bases between. DNA of the CDR3: TGTGCCAGCAGCGTAACGGAGGTCTCGGAGCAGTTCTTC. Protein: CASSVTEVSEQFF.

Ten or more counts support this clonotype. The chain recombines TRBV3-1 with TRBJ1-1; TRBD1 is a possible D gene (5 bases). The CDR3 runs 13 residues. CDR1 and CDR2 from the germline V gene are LGHDT and YNNKEL (reference sequence). Trimming left V 3 bases short and J 1 base short, with 6 bases between. CDR3 protein: CASSHGGNTEAFF. CDR3 nucleotide sequence: TGTGCCAGCAGCCACGGGGGGAACACTGAAGCTTTCTTT.

The chain uses TRBV5-1 and TRBJ2-2; D ambiguous. Trimming took 0 bases from V and 6 from J, leaving 9 bases between them. The germline CDR1 and CDR2 sequences are SGHRS and YFSETQ. The CDR3 length is 14 residues. The chain's CDR3 is CASSLEWVPGELFF. The CDR3 DNA is TGCGCCAGCAGCTTGGAATGGGTTCCCGGGGAGCTGTTTTTT.

The J gene is TRBJ1-2, the V gene TRBV29-1, with TRBD1 as a possible D gene (5 bases). The germline CDR1 and CDR2 sequences are SQVTM and ANQGSEA. The CDR3 consists of 11 residues. Between the trimmed V and J ends, which lost 4 bases and 8 bases, there was a span of 11 bases. As DNA, the CDR3 is TGCAGCGTTGGGGGCAGATGGGGCTACACCTTC. Protein product: CSVGGRWGYTF.

This chain connects TRBV19 to TRBJ2-7; 9 bases are a match to TRBD2. The germline gives CDR1 LNHDA, CDR2 SQIVND (reference sequence). The CDR3 sequence is 15 residues long. V was clipped by 6 bases and J by 1 base; unmatched bases: 7. CDR3 loop: CASSSLAGESYEQYF. CDR3 DNA sequence: TGTGCCAGTAGCAGCTTAGCGGGAGAGTCCTACGAGCAGTACTTC.

The CDR3 region has the DNA TGTGCCAGCAGTCCCCAGGGCCGTTTTTTTACCTACGAGCAGTACTTC. Its protein product is CASSPQGRFFTYEQYF. The chain couples TRBV12-3 or TRBV12-4 to TRBJ2-7; tentative D call: TRBD1 (5 bases). Trimming took 5 bases from V and 2 from J, leaving 19 bases between them. CDR3 size: 16 residues.